The 7 T cell receptor beta chains below all came from one sample that was sequenced in a study of beta chain features in type 1 diabetes (dated by TCRdb to between 2018 and 2020). Library prep was done by the immunoSEQ multiplex PCR assay. All of the isolated RNA was reverse transcribed with the High Capacity cDNA Reverse Transcription Kit, so expressed TCRB transcripts were sequenced. The immuneACCESS repertoire file appears here via TCRdb, limited to in-frame rearrangements. These files lack a portion of the clones; in checked studies, under half of the deficit traces to unresolved V genes, and the cause of the others is not known. Across this sample there are approximately 6,100 clones, with under 85% seen only once. The ten largest clones capture roughly 2.1% of the sample. Specimen: Tregs from blood. Sample cell subset or site, as interpreted from the label and publication: regulatory CD4+ T cells. The receptors were gathered from a man between 18 and 29 years old in good health.

The rearrangement links TRBV4-3 to TRBJ1-3; no definite D call. This CDR3 region has 14 residues. The V gene lost 4 bases and the J gene lost 0 bases, with 7 bases spanning the gap. CDR1 LGHNA and CDR2 YSLEER come from the germline V gene. Here the CDR3 reads CASSRTASGNTIYF. The DNA of the CDR3 is TGCGCCAGCAGCCGGACTGCCTCTGGAAACACCATATATTTT.

The chain links TRBV11-3 to TRBJ2-7, with D possibly being TRBD2 (6 bases). The CDR3 contains 13 residues. From germline, CDR1 is SGHNT and CDR2 YENEEA. V dropped 5 bases and J dropped 7 bases, with 15 bases sitting between them. The CDR3 region has the DNA TGTGCCAGCAGCCTGGAGGGAACGGGGGAGCAGTACTTC. As protein: CASSLEGTGEQYF.

The V gene is TRBV4-3, the J gene TRBJ2-7; TRBD2 might be the D (5 bases). CDR1 and CDR2 (germline): LGHNA, YSLEER. Trimming shortened V by 0 bases and J by 4 bases, and 13 bases separated the two germline ends. The CDR3 consists of 15 residues. The CDR3 nucleotides read TGCGCCAGCAGCCAAGATATTGGGAGAGGTTACGAGCAGTACTTC. As protein: CASSQDIGRGYEQYF.

This clone occurred a few times. The chain uses TRBV28 and TRBJ1-6; the match to TRBD1 covers 10 bases. Germline V gene lookup returns CDR1 MDHEN and CDR2 SYDVKM. CDR3 size: 18 residues. J was trimmed by 6 bases and V by 6 bases; bases with no gene match: 14. The CDR3 bases are TGTGCCAGCAGCCCCCCGGGGACAGGGGTTTCTAGTAATTCACCCCTCCACTTT. Residues: CASSPPGTGVSSNSPLHF.

This clone turned up a few times. This sequence joins TRBV19 and TRBJ2-1; D uncertain. Germline V gene data show CDR1 as LNHDA and CDR2 as SQIVND (reference sequence). This CDR3 has 17 amino acids. Trimming removed 3 bases from V and 0 bases from J, with 15 bases in between. In DNA, the CDR3 is TGTGCCAGTAGTATTTCGTTTGGCTTAAGCTCCTACAATGAGCAGTTCTTC. The encoded protein is CASSISFGLSSYNEQFF.

V is TRBV9 and J is TRBJ1-3, with D tentatively TRBD1 (5 bases). CDR3 length equals 17 residues. Germline assignment: CDR1 SGDLS and CDR2 YYNGEE. Trimming cost V 4 bases and J 0 bases, with 17 bases left between them. In nucleotides, the CDR3 is TGTGCCAGCAGCCCCGGGGGACGCCCGACCTCTGGAAACACCATATATTTT. This encodes CASSPGGRPTSGNTIYF.

This clone occurred a few times. The rearrangement joins TRBV7-9 to TRBJ2-3; no reliable D call. Per germline, CDR1 SEHNR and CDR2 FQNEAQ (reference sequence). This CDR3 contains 14 residues. V was cut by 5 bases and J by 1 base, with 10 bases left in between. CDR3 DNA sequence: TGTGCCAGCAGCCCAGGTCCGGGCACAGATACGCAGTATTTT. Its protein is CASSPGPGTDTQYF.